The clone carrying this T cell receptor (beta chain) was observed once. Here immunoSEQ multiplex PCR was the method, and the copy in TCRdb shows in-frame clones only, minus some. Counted here are under 250,000 clones, less than 85% occurring once; the ten biggest clones make up approximately 2%. This record comes from a study of blood T cell repertoires in COVID-19. Sequenced material: PBMCs or T cells enriched from blood (not recorded which). This sequence was found in a man aged 55-75 years who had recovered from COVID-19.

For the CDR3, the DNA is TGTGCCAGCAGCCGTACGAGACCGGGACTAGTGGGCGAGCAGTACTTC. This translates into CASSRTRPGLVGEQYF. The chain is built from TRBV5-4 and TRBJ2-7; the match to TRBD2 covers 8 bases. After removal of 4 bases from V and 6 bases from J, the junction contained 15 bases not matched to a gene. This CDR3 comprises 16 residues. Germline CDR1 reads SGHNT; CDR2 reads YYREEE (reference sequence).